This entry describes one T cell receptor beta chain. This entry belongs to a study of OX40 agonist ivuxolimab in advanced cancers. Produced via immunoSEQ multiplex PCR; TCRdb's table is partial and in-frame only. The sample has 77,000 or so clones; approximately 81% are singletons. Sequencing was performed on CD4+ or CD8+ T cells sorted from blood, taken in a trial of the OX40 agonist ivuxolimab. This TCR came from an adult with an advanced solid tumor such as melanoma, head and neck, liver or kidney cancer.

The CDR3 DNA follows: TGTGCCAGCAAGGGGCAGCCGAACACCGGGGAGCTGTTTTTT. Translation: CASKGQPNTGELFF. The V call is TRBV6-5, the J call TRBJ2-2; tentative D call: TRBD1 (5 bases). The ends were cut back, 7 bases at V and 0 bases at J, with 9 bases in the middle. The CDR3 runs 14 residues. Germline CDR1 and CDR2: MNHEY and SVGAGI.